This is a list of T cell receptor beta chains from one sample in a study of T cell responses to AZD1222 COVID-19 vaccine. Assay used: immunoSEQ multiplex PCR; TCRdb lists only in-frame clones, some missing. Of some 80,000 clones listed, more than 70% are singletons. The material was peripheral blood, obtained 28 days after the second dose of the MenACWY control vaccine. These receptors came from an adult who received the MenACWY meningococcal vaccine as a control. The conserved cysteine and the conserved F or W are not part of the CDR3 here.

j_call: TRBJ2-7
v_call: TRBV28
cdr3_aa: ASSFSGDSYEQY

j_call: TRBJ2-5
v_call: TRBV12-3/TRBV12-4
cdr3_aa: ASSDSGRTQY

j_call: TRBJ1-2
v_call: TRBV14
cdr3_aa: ASSEQGASGYT

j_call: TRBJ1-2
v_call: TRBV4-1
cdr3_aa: ASSQAGGAQSYGYT

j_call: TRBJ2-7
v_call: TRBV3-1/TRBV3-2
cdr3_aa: ASLGAYEQY

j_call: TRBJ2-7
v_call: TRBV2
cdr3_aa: ASSRTVYEQY

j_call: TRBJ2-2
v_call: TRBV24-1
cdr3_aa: ATSGSTGELF

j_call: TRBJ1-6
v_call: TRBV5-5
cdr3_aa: ASSLWTGTSSYNSPLH

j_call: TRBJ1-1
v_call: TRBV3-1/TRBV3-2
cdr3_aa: ATSPWEGGTEAF

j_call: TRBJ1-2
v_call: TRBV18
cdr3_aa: ASSFGQEANYGYT

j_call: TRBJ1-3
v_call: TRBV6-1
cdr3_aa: ASSEGVYSGNTIY

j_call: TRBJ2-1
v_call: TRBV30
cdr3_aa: AWALLNTYNEQF

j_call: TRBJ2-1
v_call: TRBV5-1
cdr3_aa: ASSLARTGGLDEQF

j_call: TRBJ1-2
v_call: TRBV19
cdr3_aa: ASRTQQGNYGYT

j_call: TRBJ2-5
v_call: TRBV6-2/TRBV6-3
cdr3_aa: ASSYPRWGTSGSQETQY